The TCR beta chain described here comes from a study of cytomegalovirus exposure and HLA in healthy donors. Of note for this clone: What it binds is not known. It is unclear where the CDR3 begins or ends on the DNA, so no DNA is shown, and the CDR3 is as TCRdb lists it.

Donors were drawn from the approximately 110-subject validation cohort, separate from the approximately 620-subject first cohort. Study-wide results and limits: In vitro work confirmed that a few CMV-associated chains recognize CMV antigens.

Data came from immunoSEQ multiplex PCR; TCRdb stores just in-frame clones and leaves some out. The sample shows some 85,000 clones, about 96% of them seen only once. The receptor was derived from a woman in her late teens or twenties in good health and CMV-seronegative. Sequences were obtained from PBMCs.

The CDR3 protein is CASSRSGSFLETQYF. V and J are TRBV16 and TRBJ2-5; the DNA was not used to check the table's D call, TRBD2. Both ends counted, the CDR3 spans 15 residues. Germline assignment: CDR1 KGHSY and CDR2 FQNENV.